Following are 27 T cell receptor beta chains from one sample sequenced in a study of cytomegalovirus exposure and HLA in healthy donors. The PCR used 60 Vbeta and 13 Jbeta primers. The method was immunoSEQ multiplex PCR; TCRdb's version includes in-frame clones alone and lacks a portion of them. This repertoire includes approximately 75,000 clones. Material for sequencing was PBMCs. These receptors were collected from a man aged 35 to 55 in good health and CMV-seronegative.

The V call is TRBV30, the J call TRBJ1-6; D unclear. The germline V and J ends were trimmed by 7 bases and 0 bases, with 7 bases remaining between them. The CDR3 is 13 residues long. Germline V lookup: CDR1 GTSNPN, CDR2 SVGIG (reference sequence). The CDR3 nucleotides are TGTGCCTCCATGAGCTCCTATAATTCACCCCTCCACTTT. Its protein product is CASMSSYNSPLHF.

This rearrangement joins TRBV5-4 to TRBJ2-3; 7 bases line up with TRBD2. Germline CDR1 is SGHNT and CDR2 is YYREEE (reference sequence). The V gene end was trimmed by 4 bases and the J gene end by 0 bases; junction bases not matched to a gene: 14. The CDR3 length is 18 residues. The CDR3 sequence: CASSRRVGGISSTDTQYF. The CDR3 DNA is TGTGCCAGCAGCCGGAGGGTCGGGGGGATATCTAGCACAGATACGCAGTATTTT.

V is TRBV5-1 and J is TRBJ2-5; D remains unclear. This CDR3 region has 12 residues. Germline-derived CDR1 and CDR2 are SGHRS and YFSETQ. V lost 7 bases to trimming and J lost 2 bases, with 9 bases between them. CDR3 sequence: CASGNPQETQYF. CDR3 coding DNA: TGCGCCAGCGGCAACCCACAAGAGACCCAGTACTTC.

The V call is TRBV28, the J call TRBJ1-5; 9 bases map to TRBD1. V dropped 2 bases and J dropped 5; count of bases not matched to a gene: 10. Germline V lookup: CDR1 MDHEN, CDR2 SYDVKM. The CDR3 runs 17 residues. The CDR3 here is CASSLLTGGAPDQPQHF. DNA of the CDR3: TGTGCCAGCAGTTTACTAACAGGGGGCGCGCCGGATCAGCCCCAGCATTTT. The full variable domain, rest sourced from reference TRBV28 and TRBJ1-5, is DVKVTQSSRYLVKRTGEKVFLECVQDMDHENMFWYRQDPGLGLRLIYFSYDVKMKEKGDIPEGYSVSREKKERFSLILESASTNQTSMYLCASSLLTGGAPDQPQHFGDGTRLSIL.

CDR3 coding DNA: TGCGCCAGCAGCCAAGACAGCGCGAGAAACACCATATATTTT. Translation: CASSQDSARNTIYF. The rearrangement links TRBV4-3 to TRBJ1-3; D remains unclear. CDR1 LGHNA and CDR2 YSLEER come from the germline V gene. V was cut by 0 bases and J by 5 bases, with 8 bases left in between. The length of the CDR3 is 14 residues.

V is TRBV5-6 and J is TRBJ2-7; D perhaps matches TRBD1 (6 bases). The CDR3 covers 15 residues. Germline CDR1 reads SGHDT; CDR2 reads YYEEEE. V lost 0 bases and J 0 bases, leaving 10 bases between the germline ends. The CDR3 DNA sequence: TGTGCCAGCAGCTTGGGGACAGTCCTCTCCTACGAGCAGTACTTC. Encoded protein: CASSLGTVLSYEQYF.

The J gene is TRBJ1-2, the V gene TRBV28; D may be TRBD1 (6 bases). V lost 6 bases to trimming and J lost 1 base, with 18 bases between them. The CDR3 is made up of 16 amino acids. Germline V lookup: CDR1 MDHEN, CDR2 SYDVKM. CDR3 loop: CASRPGDTSINYGYTF. The CDR3 DNA follows: TGTGCCAGCAGACCCGGGGACACCTCCATTAACTATGGCTACACCTTC.

V usage is TRBV7-8 and J usage is TRBJ1-2; D not certain. V lost 2 bases and J lost 5, with 15 bases in between. This CDR3 comprises 15 residues. Germline V gene sequence: CDR1 SGHVS, CDR2 FQNEAQ. This CDR3 is CASSLYVSGTYGYTF. The CDR3 DNA sequence: TGTGCCAGCAGCTTATATGTCAGCGGAACTTATGGCTACACCTTC.

The V call is TRBV28, the J call TRBJ1-5; no clear D gene. Germline CDR1 is MDHEN and CDR2 is SYDVKM. Trimming removed 2 bases from V and 0 bases from J, with 8 bases in between. The CDR3 totals 15 residues. The CDR3 nucleotides read TGTGCCAGCAGTTTAACGGAGAATAGCAATCAGCCCCAGCATTTT. Translating gives CASSLTENSNQPQHF. Full variable domain (remainder filled in from reference TRBV28 and TRBJ1-5): DVKVTQSSRYLVKRTGEKVFLECVQDMDHENMFWYRQDPGLGLRLIYFSYDVKMKEKGDIPEGYSVSREKKERFSLILESASTNQTSMYLCASSLTENSNQPQHFGDGTRLSIL.

This chain joins TRBV4-3 and TRBJ1-4; TRBD1 might be the D (5 bases). CDR1 LGHNA and CDR2 YSLEER come from the germline V gene. The CDR3 runs 18 residues. Trimming removed 3 bases at V and 5 bases at J, with 22 bases between. The CDR3 sequence: CASSQSAGGGRSNEKLFF. CDR3 nucleotide sequence: TGCGCCAGCAGCCAGTCGGCTGGGGGGGGGAGGTCGAATGAAAAACTGTTTTTT.

To note about this clone: At one boundary the junction diverges from the germline segment, which might be a read error. The chain has TRBV6-1 and TRBJ2-7; D is perhaps TRBD1 (6 bases). The CDR3 consists of 12 residues. Germline CDR1 is MNHNS and CDR2 is SASEGT. The CDR3 spells CASSGQSSANVF. In DNA form, the CDR3 reads TGTGCCAGCAGCGGACAGAGTTCCGCAAACGTCTTC.

The CDR3 region is CASSYLRGYEQYF. CDR3 nucleotide sequence: TGTGCCAGCAGTTACCTGAGGGGGTACGAGCAGTACTTC. The V gene is TRBV6-5, the J gene TRBJ2-7; TRBD1 is a possible D gene (6 bases). V dropped 2 bases and J dropped 4 bases, with 9 bases sitting between them. This CDR3 is 13 amino acids long. Per the germline V gene, CDR1 is MNHEY and CDR2 is SVGAGI.

The chain carries TRBV9 and TRBJ1-2; 7 bases line up with TRBD1. Germline assignment: CDR1 SGDLS and CDR2 YYNGEE. The trim removed 0 bases at V and 0 bases at J, leaving 2 bases unmatched. CDR3 length: 15 residues. The CDR3 spells CASSVGDSTNYGYTF. The CDR3 DNA sequence: TGTGCCAGCAGCGTAGGGGACAGCACTAACTATGGCTACACCTTC.

J is TRBJ2-7 and V is TRBV6-6; TRBD2 might be the D (5 bases). Germline V gene data show CDR1 as MNHNY and CDR2 as SVGAGI (reference sequence). The V gene lost 7 bases and the J gene lost 6 bases, with 19 bases spanning the gap. This CDR3 region has 14 residues. The CDR3 DNA reads as TGTGCCAGCATGAATACCGGGGTGTTGGGCGAGCAGTACTTC. This codes for CASMNTGVLGEQYF.

For the CDR3, the DNA is TGTGCCAGCAGCCCTCCGACAGGGTCGAGGGCCCAAGAGACCCAGTACTTC. Translated: CASSPPTGSRAQETQYF. This rearrangement joins TRBV5-6 to TRBJ2-5, with TRBD1 matching over 7 bases. This CDR3 spans 17 amino acids. Germline CDR1 is SGHDT and CDR2 is YYEEEE. Germline trimming cut 4 bases from V and 1 base from J; bases unmatched to any gene: 13. Complete variable domain (other parts from reference TRBV5-6 and TRBJ2-5): DAGVTQSPTHLIKTRGQQVTLRCSPKSGHDTVSWYQQALGQGPQFIFQYYEEEERQRGNFPDRFSGHQFPNYSSELNVNALLLGDSALYLCASSPPTGSRAQETQYFGPGTRLLVL.

The chain has TRBV5-6 and TRBJ2-5, with unresolved D. The V gene's germline CDR1 is SGHDT and CDR2 YYEEEE. Trimming removed 0 bases at V and 5 bases at J, with 8 bases between. The CDR3 has 13 amino acids. The CDR3 nucleotides are TGTGCCAGCAGCTTGGCCGAGGTGGAGACCCAGTACTTC. Amino acid sequence: CASSLAEVETQYF.

The rearrangement links TRBV6-6 to TRBJ2-1; 11 nucleotides line up with TRBD2. The V gene's germline CDR1 is MNHNY and CDR2 SVGAGI (reference sequence). V lost 2 bases and J lost 8; bases outside the gene matches: 2. This CDR3 is 14 amino acids long. Here the CDR3 DNA reads TGTGCCAGCAGTTACGGACTAGCGGGTCATGAGCAGTTCTTC. It yields the protein CASSYGLAGHEQFF.

The chain uses TRBV4-1 and TRBJ2-5; 10 nucleotides align to TRBD1. CDR1 and CDR2 from the germline V gene are MGHRA and YSYEKL. This CDR3 is 15 amino acids long. V shed 4 bases and J 5 bases; nucleotides not matched to a gene: 7. CDR3 residues: CASSLRQGAIETQYF. DNA for the CDR3: TGCGCCAGCAGCCTACGACAGGGGGCGATTGAGACCCAGTACTTC.

The chain combines TRBV29-1 with TRBJ2-2, with TRBD1 matching 7 bases. V was clipped by 6 bases and J by 2 bases; unmatched bases: 6. The CDR3 covers 14 residues. Per germline, CDR1 SQVTM and CDR2 ANQGSEA. The CDR3 DNA reads as TGCAGCGTCCCCGGACAGGTCAACACCGGGGAGCTGTTTTTT. Protein sequence: CSVPGQVNTGELFF.

The chain uses TRBV10-3 and TRBJ1-2; 8 nucleotides align to TRBD1. Trimming took 9 bases from V and 7 from J; bases not matched to a gene: 7. Germline V lookup: CDR1 ENHRY, CDR2 SYGVKD. This CDR3 has 12 amino acids. The chain's CDR3 is CAIQTGAVGYTF. CDR3 nucleotides: TGTGCCATTCAGACAGGGGCGGTTGGCTACACCTTC.

The chain carries TRBV7-2 and TRBJ1-5; perhaps TRBD1 as D (5 bases). CDR3 size: 13 residues. Trimming pared 2 bases from V and 4 bases from J, leaving 6 bases between. Germline V gene lookup returns CDR1 SGHTA and CDR2 FQGNSA. The CDR3 DNA is TGTGCCAGCAGCTTAAAGGGGAATCAGCCCCAGCATTTT. This translates into CASSLKGNQPQHF.

In DNA form, the CDR3 reads TGCAGCGTTGGGACTACCTTCCAAGAGACCCAGTACTTC. It is translated as CSVGTTFQETQYF. The chain carries TRBV29-1 and TRBJ2-5, with D perhaps matching TRBD2 (6 bases). Between the trimmed V and J ends, which lost 4 bases and 1 base, there was a span of 10 bases. The germline gives CDR1 SQVTM, CDR2 ANQGSEA. CDR3 length: 13 residues.

The chain recombines TRBV29-1 with TRBJ2-7; TRBD2 matches at 7 bases. V trimming: 7 bases; J trimming: 0 bases; junction bases outside the gene matches: 3. The germline V gene has CDR1 SQVTM and CDR2 ANQGSEA. The CDR3 sequence is 12 residues long. CDR3 sequence: CSAAGDSYEQYF. The CDR3 DNA is TGCAGCGCTGCGGGGGACTCCTACGAGCAGTACTTC.

V is TRBV28 and J is TRBJ1-1; no reliable D call. CDR1 is MDHEN and CDR2 is SYDVKM in the germline V gene. V lost 6 bases and J lost 1, with 12 bases in between. The CDR3 has 14 amino acids. CDR3 sequence reads: CASRAPGENTEAFF. CDR3 nucleotides: TGTGCCAGCAGAGCCCCAGGCGAGAACACTGAAGCTTTCTTT.

V usage is TRBV5-1 and J usage is TRBJ2-2; 8 positions agree with TRBD1. J gave up 8 bases and V 3 bases, and 12 bases lay outside the gene matches. CDR3 size: 16 residues. The germline gives CDR1 SGHRS, CDR2 YFSETQ. CDR3 in amino acids: CASSWNQDRALGELFF. The DNA of the CDR3 is TGCGCCAGCAGCTGGAACCAGGACAGGGCCCTAGGGGAGCTGTTTTTT.

J is TRBJ1-1 and V is TRBV19; 9 positions match TRBD1. Trimming removed 5 bases from V and 5 bases from J; junction bases left unmatched: 9. This CDR3 contains 15 residues. CDR1 and CDR2 from the germline V gene are LNHDA and SQIVND (reference sequence). CDR3 in amino acids: CASSATGGSLTEAFF. CDR3 coding DNA: TGTGCCAGTAGTGCGACAGGGGGGTCTCTTACTGAAGCTTTCTTT.

The chain carries TRBV6-5 and TRBJ2-7; 13 bases line up with TRBD2. Germline V gives CDR1 MNHEY, CDR2 SVGAGI. There are 15 residues in the CDR3. With 6 bases clipped from V and 4 bases from J, the junction kept 6 bases outside the gene matches. DNA of the CDR3: TGTGCCAGCAGGTGGACTAGCGGGAGATGGTACGAGCAGTACTTC. Protein sequence: CASRWTSGRWYEQYF.